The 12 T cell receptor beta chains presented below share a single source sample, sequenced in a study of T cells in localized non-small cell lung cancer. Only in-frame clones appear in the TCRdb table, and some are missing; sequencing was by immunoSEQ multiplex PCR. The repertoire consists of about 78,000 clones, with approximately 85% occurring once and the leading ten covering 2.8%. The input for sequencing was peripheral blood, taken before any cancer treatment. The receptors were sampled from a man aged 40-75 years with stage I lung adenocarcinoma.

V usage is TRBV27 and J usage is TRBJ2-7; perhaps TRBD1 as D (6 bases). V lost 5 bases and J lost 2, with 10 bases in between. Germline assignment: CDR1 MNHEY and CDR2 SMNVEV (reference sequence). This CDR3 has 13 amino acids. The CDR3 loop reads CASSPNRAYEQYF. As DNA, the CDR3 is TGTGCCAGCAGTCCAAACAGGGCCTACGAGCAGTACTTC.

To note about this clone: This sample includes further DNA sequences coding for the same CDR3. As DNA, the CDR3 is TGTGCCAGCAGGACCTACTACGAGCAGTACTTC. It translates to CASRTYYEQYF. This sequence joins TRBV6-1 and TRBJ2-7; no clear D gene. In germline, CDR1 is MNHNS, CDR2 SASEGT. The CDR3 spans 11 residues. Trimming pared 6 bases from V and 3 bases from J, leaving 6 bases between.

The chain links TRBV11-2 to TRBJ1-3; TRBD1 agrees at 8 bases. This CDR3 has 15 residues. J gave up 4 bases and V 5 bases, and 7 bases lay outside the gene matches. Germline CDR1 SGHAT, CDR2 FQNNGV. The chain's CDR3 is CASSPVGDRGNTIYF. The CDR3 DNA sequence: TGTGCCAGCAGCCCAGTGGGGGACAGGGGAAACACCATATATTTT.

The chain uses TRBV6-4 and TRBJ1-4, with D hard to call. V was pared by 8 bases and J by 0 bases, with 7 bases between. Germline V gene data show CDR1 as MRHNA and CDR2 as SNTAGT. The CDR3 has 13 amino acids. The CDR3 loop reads CASRDTTNEKLFF. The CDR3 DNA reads TGTGCCAGCCGCGATACAACTAATGAAAAACTGTTTTTT.

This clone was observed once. The CDR3 DNA reads TGTGCCAGCGTCGGTCGCTCTGGGGCCAACGTCCTGACTTTC. Protein: CASVGRSGANVLTF. The chain uses TRBV21-1 and TRBJ2-6; the listed D gene, TRBD2, was not tested against the DNA. TRBV21-1 is an annotated pseudogene. The CDR3 is 14 amino acids.

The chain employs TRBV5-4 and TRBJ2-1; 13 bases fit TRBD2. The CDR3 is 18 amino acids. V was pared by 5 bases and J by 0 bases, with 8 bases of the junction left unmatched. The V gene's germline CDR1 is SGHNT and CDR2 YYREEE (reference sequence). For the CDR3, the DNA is TGTGCCAGCAGTTTCTCCGGGACTAGCGGGGCCTCCTACAATGAGCAGTTCTTC. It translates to CASSFSGTSGASYNEQFF.

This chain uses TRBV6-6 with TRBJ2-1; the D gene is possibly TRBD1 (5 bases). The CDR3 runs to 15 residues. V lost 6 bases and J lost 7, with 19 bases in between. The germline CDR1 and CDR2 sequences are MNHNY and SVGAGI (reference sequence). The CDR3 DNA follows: TGTGCCAGCAGCCATGGACAAGGCCCTAGGAATGAGCAGTTCTTC. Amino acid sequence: CASSHGQGPRNEQFF.

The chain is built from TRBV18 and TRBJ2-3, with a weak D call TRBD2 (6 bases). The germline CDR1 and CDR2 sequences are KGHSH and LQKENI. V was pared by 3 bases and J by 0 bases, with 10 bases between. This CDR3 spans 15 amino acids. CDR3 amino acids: CASSPVGGSTDTQYF. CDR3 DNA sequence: TGTGCCAGCTCACCGGTCGGGGGTAGCACAGATACGCAGTATTTT.

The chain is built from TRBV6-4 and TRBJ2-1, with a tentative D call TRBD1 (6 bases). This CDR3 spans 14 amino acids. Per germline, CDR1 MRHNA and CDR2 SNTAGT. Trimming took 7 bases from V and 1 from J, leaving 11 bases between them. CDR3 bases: TGTGCCAGCAAAATGGACAGTTCCTACAATGAGCAGTTCTTC. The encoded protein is CASKMDSSYNEQFF.

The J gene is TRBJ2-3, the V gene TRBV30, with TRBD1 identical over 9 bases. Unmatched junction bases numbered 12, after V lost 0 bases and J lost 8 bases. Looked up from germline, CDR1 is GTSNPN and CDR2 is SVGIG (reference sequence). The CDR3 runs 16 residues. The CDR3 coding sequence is TGTGCCTGGAGTGTAGGTCGGCGGGACAGGGTTGGTACGCAGTATTTT. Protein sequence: CAWSVGRRDRVGTQYF.

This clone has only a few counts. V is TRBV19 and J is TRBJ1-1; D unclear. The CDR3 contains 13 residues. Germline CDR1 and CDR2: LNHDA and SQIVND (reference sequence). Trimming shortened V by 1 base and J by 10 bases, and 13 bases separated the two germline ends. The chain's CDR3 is CASSIAEKGRAFF. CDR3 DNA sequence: TGTGCCAGTAGTATAGCTGAAAAAGGGAGAGCTTTCTTT. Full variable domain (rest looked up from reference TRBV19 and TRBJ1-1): DGGITQSPKYLFRKEGQNVTLSCEQNLNHDAMYWYRQDPGQGLRLIYYSQIVNDFQKGDIAEGYSVSREKKESFPLTVTSAQKNPTAFYLCASSIAEKGRAFFGQGTRLTVV.

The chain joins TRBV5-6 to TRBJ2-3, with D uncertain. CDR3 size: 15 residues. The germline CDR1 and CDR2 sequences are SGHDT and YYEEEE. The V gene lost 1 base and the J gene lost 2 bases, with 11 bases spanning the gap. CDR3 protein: CASSLRLLTTDTQYF. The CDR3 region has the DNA TGTGCCAGCAGCTTGAGGTTGCTAACCACAGATACGCAGTATTTT.